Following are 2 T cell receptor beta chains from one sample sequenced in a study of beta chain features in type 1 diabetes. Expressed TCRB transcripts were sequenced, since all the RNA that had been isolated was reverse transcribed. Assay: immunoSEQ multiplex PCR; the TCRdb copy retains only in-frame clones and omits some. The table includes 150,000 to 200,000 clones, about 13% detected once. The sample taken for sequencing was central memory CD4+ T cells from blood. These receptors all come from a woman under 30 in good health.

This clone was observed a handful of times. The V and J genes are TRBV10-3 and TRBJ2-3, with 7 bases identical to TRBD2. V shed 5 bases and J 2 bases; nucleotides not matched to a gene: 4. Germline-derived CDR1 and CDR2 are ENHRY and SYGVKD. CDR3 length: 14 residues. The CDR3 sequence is CAISIGLDTDTQYF. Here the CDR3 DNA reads TGTGCCATCAGTATTGGACTAGACACAGATACGCAGTATTTT.

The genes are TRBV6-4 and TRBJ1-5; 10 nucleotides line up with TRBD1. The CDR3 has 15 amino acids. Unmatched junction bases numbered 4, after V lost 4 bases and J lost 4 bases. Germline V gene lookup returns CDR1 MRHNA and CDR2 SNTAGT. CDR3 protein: CASSALGQGNQPQHF. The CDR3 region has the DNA TGTGCCAGCAGTGCCCTGGGACAGGGGAATCAGCCCCAGCATTTT.